Reported below is one T cell receptor beta chain. Its specificity is not known. The sample originates from a study of OX40 agonist ivuxolimab in advanced cancers. Background on the study: Clinicians treated patients with ivuxolimab, an agonistic anti-OX40 (CD134) antibody. There were three patients with partial responses, one having hepatocellular carcinoma and two cutaneous melanoma. Study-wide results and limits: In general, CD8+ T cells held more expanded clones than CD4+ did, on average.

The data were produced by immunoSEQ multiplex PCR, yet TCRdb's version contains in-frame clones alone and is incomplete. The table shows 75,000 to 80,000 clones, with approximately 80% occurring only once. People who had autoimmune disease history or systemic immunosuppression were excluded. Specimen: CD4+ or CD8+ T cells sorted from blood, collected in a trial of the OX40 agonist ivuxolimab. The clonotype was recovered from an adult with an advanced solid tumor such as melanoma, head and neck, liver or kidney cancer.

The CDR3 DNA reads TGTGCCAGCAGTGAAGCGCCTCGGACCCAAGCTTTCTTT. Translation gives CASSEAPRTQAFF. The chain carries TRBV6-1 and TRBJ1-1; unclear D gene. The V gene lost 0 bases and the J gene lost 9 bases, with 11 bases spanning the gap. This CDR3 contains 13 residues. Germline V gene sequence: CDR1 MNHNS, CDR2 SASEGT.